A single sample is the source of the 9 T cell receptor beta chains below, sequenced in a study of shared clonotypes between healthy human individuals. The method was immunoSEQ multiplex PCR; TCRdb's version includes in-frame clones alone and lacks a portion of them. The table lists roughly 760,000 clones, under 80% of them singletons. Sequencing was performed on memory CD4+ T cells sorted from blood. Subset in this sample: CD45RA-negative fraction. These receptors were collected from a young woman in good health.

This clone has ten or more counts. The chain combines TRBV2 with TRBJ1-3; D gene ambiguous. Trimming pared 6 bases from V and 0 bases from J, leaving 12 bases between. CDR1 and CDR2 (germline): SNHLY, FYNNEI. This CDR3 is built from 15 residues. CDR3 coding DNA: TGTGCCAGCAGCGGATACGGATACTCTGGAAACACCATATATTTT. It encodes CASSGYGYSGNTIYF. The entire variable domain, with the rest obtained from reference TRBV2 and TRBJ1-3, is as follows: EPEVTQTPSHQVTQMGQEVILRCVPISNHLYFYWYRQILGQKVEFLVSFYNNEISEKSEIFDDQFSVERPDGSNFTLKIRSTKLEDSAMYFCASSGYGYSGNTIYFGEGSWLTVV.

CDR3 sequence: CASSLSGRAPKRTQYF. The DNA of the CDR3 is TGTGCCAGCAGTTTAAGTGGGCGTGCTCCCAAGAGAACCCAGTACTTC. The chain is built from TRBV28 and TRBJ2-5; D call uncertain. Deletions cut 2 bases from V and 8 bases from J, with 21 bases between. CDR3 length equals 16 residues. Germline lookup yields CDR1 MDHEN and CDR2 SYDVKM.

This chain links TRBV7-2 with TRBJ2-5; 10 nucleotides line up with TRBD2. The ends lost 4 bases at V and 4 bases at J; junction bases unmatched: 6. The germline V gene encodes CDR1 SGHTA and CDR2 FQGNSA. This CDR3 has 15 residues. In nucleotides, the CDR3 is TGTGCCAGCAGCTATAAGTTAGCGGGAGGAGAGACCCAGTACTTC. The encoded protein is CASSYKLAGGETQYF.

V and J are TRBV7-3 and TRBJ2-1; D is uncertain. V dropped 2 bases and J dropped 0 bases, with 11 bases sitting between them. The length of the CDR3 is 16 residues. The germline V gene encodes CDR1 SGHTA and CDR2 FQGTGA. CDR3 sequence reads: CASSLVGLGSYNEQFF. CDR3 DNA sequence: TGTGCCAGCAGCTTAGTAGGCCTAGGCTCCTACAATGAGCAGTTCTTC. The variable domain in full, completed from reference TRBV7-3 and TRBJ2-1, reads GAGVSQTPSNKVTEKGKYVELRCDPISGHTALYWYRQSLGQGPEFLIYFQGTGAADDSGLPNDRFFAVRPEGSVSTLKIQRTERGDSAVYLCASSLVGLGSYNEQFFGPGTRLTVL.

The rearrangement joins TRBV29-1 to TRBJ2-2; D unresolved. CDR3 size: 13 residues. V lost 4 bases and J lost 7, with 13 bases in between. CDR1 and CDR2 from the germline V gene are SQVTM and ANQGSEA. The CDR3 DNA sequence: TGCAGCGTTGGAGAGCTAGTAGGCGGGGAGCTGTTTTTT. Translated, it gives CSVGELVGGELFF.

V is TRBV15 and J is TRBJ1-1, with D unresolved. Germline values: CDR1 LNHNV, CDR2 YYDKDF (reference sequence). This CDR3 has 13 amino acids. Trimming cost V 0 bases and J 7 bases, with 9 bases left between them. The CDR3 is CATSRELSSEAFF. CDR3 bases: TGTGCCACCAGCAGAGAGTTGTCGAGTGAAGCTTTCTTT.

The chain combines TRBV5-1 with TRBJ1-3; D is perhaps TRBD1 (6 bases). CDR1 SGHRS and CDR2 YFSETQ come from the germline V gene. V lost 4 bases, J lost 0 bases, and 14 bases lay in between. There are 16 residues in the CDR3. For the CDR3, the DNA is TGCGCCAGCAGCATCACAGGGTTATTCTCTGGAAACACCATATATTTT. The encoded protein is CASSITGLFSGNTIYF.

This chain links TRBV2 with TRBJ2-3; D unclear. The germline V gene has CDR1 SNHLY and CDR2 FYNNEI. The CDR3 has 14 amino acids. Deletions cut 7 bases from V and 1 base from J, with 12 bases between. CDR3 sequence: CASTLGLGTDTQYF. As DNA, the CDR3 is TGTGCCAGCACGTTGGGGTTAGGCACAGATACGCAGTATTTT.

The V and J genes are TRBV28 and TRBJ1-2; TRBD1 might be the D (5 bases). V was pared by 3 bases and J by 6 bases, with 11 bases between. Germline V gene data show CDR1 as MDHEN and CDR2 as SYDVKM. The CDR3 covers 13 residues. The CDR3 loop reads CASSFQGKDGYTF. The CDR3 DNA sequence: TGTGCCAGCAGTTTCCAGGGAAAGGATGGCTACACCTTC.